Given below is one T cell receptor beta chain in context. Its specificity is not known. This sample was taken from a study of cytomegalovirus exposure and HLA in healthy donors. Whole-study findings and limits: Later on, a genetic analysis was performed. It linked a missense variant in DCLRE1C with V- and J-gene trimming of TCR beta. CMV serostatus alone was available as immune exposure information.

PCR amplification relied on 60 Vbeta primers (plus 13 Jbeta primers). Sequenced by immunoSEQ multiplex PCR; TCRdb stores in-frame clones only, minus some. The table shows around 80,000 clones, with around 79% occurring only once. The receptor was derived from a female donor in good health and CMV-seronegative. The material sequenced was PBMCs.

Written as DNA, the CDR3 is TGCGCCAGCAGCTACGAACAGGGAAGTCAGCCCCAGCATTTT. Translating gives CASSYEQGSQPQHF. The chain links TRBV5-1 to TRBJ1-5; perhaps TRBD1 as D (6 bases). This CDR3 spans 14 amino acids. The germline gives CDR1 SGHRS, CDR2 YFSETQ. The V end was cut by 3 bases, the J end by 6 bases, with 13 bases between. The variable domain in full, completed from reference TRBV5-1 and TRBJ1-5, reads KAGVTQTPRYLIKTRGQQVTLSCSPISGHRSVSWYQQTPGQGLQFLFEYFSETQRNKGNFPGRFSGRQFSNSRSEMNVSTLELGDSALYLCASSYEQGSQPQHFGDGTRLSIL.